The 12 T cell receptor beta chains in this list originate from one sample, sequenced in a study of cytomegalovirus exposure and HLA in healthy donors. The PCR contained 60 Vbeta and 13 Jbeta primers. Here immunoSEQ multiplex PCR was the method, and the copy in TCRdb shows in-frame clones only, minus some. The sample holds approximately 150,000 clones, approximately 80% seen once. The sample consisted of PBMCs. The source is a man aged 18 to 30 in good health and CMV-seronegative.

The J gene is TRBJ2-7, the V gene TRBV6-5, with D tentatively TRBD2 (6 bases). The CDR3 length is 15 residues. Germline CDR1 is MNHEY and CDR2 is SVGAGI. The V and J ends lost 6 bases and 5 bases respectively, with 20 bases between them. CDR3 protein: CASSLIWRGIDEQYF. The CDR3 region has the DNA TGTGCCAGCAGCCTAATATGGCGGGGTATCGACGAGCAGTACTTC.

The J gene is TRBJ2-7, the V gene TRBV27, with D possibly TRBD1 on 6 matching bases. V lost 3 bases, J lost 2 bases, and 11 bases lay in between. Germline CDR1 is MNHEY and CDR2 is SMNVEV (reference sequence). This CDR3 has 14 residues. In DNA, the CDR3 is TGTGCCAGCAGTTTCCAGGGGCGGACCTACGAGCAGTACTTC. This sequence encodes CASSFQGRTYEQYF.

The chain combines TRBV4-1 with TRBJ2-7, with TRBD2 identical over 13 bases. The germline V gene encodes CDR1 MGHRA and CDR2 YSYEKL. The V segment lost 3 bases and the J segment 0 bases; nucleotides outside the gene matches: 8. CDR3 length: 18 residues. In DNA form, the CDR3 reads TGCGCCAGCAGCCACCGGGGGACTAGCGGGACGTCCTCCTACGAGCAGTACTTC. As protein: CASSHRGTSGTSSYEQYF.

The CDR3 is CASSQDDSGGASRQYF. The DNA for the CDR3 is TGCGCCAGCAGCCAAGATGACAGCGGGGGGGCTAGTAGGCAGTACTTC. The chain has TRBV4-1 and TRBJ2-7; 10 positions match TRBD2. Germline V gene lookup returns CDR1 MGHRA and CDR2 YSYEKL. This CDR3 spans 16 amino acids. V was pared by 0 bases and J by 9 bases, with 11 bases of the junction left unmatched.

V usage is TRBV7-3 and J usage is TRBJ2-7; perhaps TRBD1 as D (6 bases). This CDR3 spans 15 amino acids. V was shortened by 1 base and J by 4 bases, with 14 bases between the two germline ends. CDR1 SGHTA and CDR2 FQGTGA come from the germline V gene. The CDR3 is CASSLNGGGLYEQYF. In DNA form, the CDR3 reads TGTGCCAGCAGCTTAAATGGGGGCGGACTTTACGAGCAGTACTTC.

The chain's CDR3 is CASSAGGLAGTYEQYF. CDR3 nucleotide sequence: TGTGCCAGCAGCGCTGGCGGACTAGCGGGGACCTACGAGCAGTACTTC. This chain links TRBV9 with TRBJ2-7, with 12 positions matching TRBD2. The CDR3 has 16 residues. CDR1 is SGDLS, CDR2 YYNGEE, per germline. V trimming: 3 bases; J trimming: 2 bases; junction bases outside the gene matches: 6.

J is TRBJ1-4 and V is TRBV7-8; 9 bases are shared with TRBD1. This CDR3 has 16 residues. Germline V CDR1 and CDR2: SGHVS, FQNEAQ. After removal of 5 bases from V and 7 bases from J, the junction contained 11 bases not matched to a gene. The CDR3 nucleotides read TGTGCCAGCAGCCCGAACCGGGACAGGGTATCTGAAAAACTGTTTTTT. It is translated as CASSPNRDRVSEKLFF.

The V and J genes are TRBV11-3 and TRBJ2-1, with D uncertain. V shed 2 bases and J shed 6 bases, with 5 bases lying between them. The V gene's germline CDR1 is SGHNT and CDR2 YENEEA. The CDR3 sequence is 12 residues long. DNA for the CDR3: TGTGCCAGCAGCTTATATAGCAATGAGCAGTTCTTC. Protein: CASSLYSNEQFF.

CDR3: CASSYSLSEAFF. The DNA of the CDR3 is TGTGCCAGTAGTTATTCCCTTTCTGAAGCTTTCTTT. This chain links TRBV19 with TRBJ1-1; D not resolved. Germline-derived CDR1 and CDR2 are LNHDA and SQIVND (reference sequence). Trimming took off 5 bases at V and 6 bases at J, with 10 bases between the two ends. The CDR3 sequence is 12 residues long.

The V call is TRBV5-1, the J call TRBJ1-5, with D possibly TRBD1 on 5 matching bases. This CDR3 contains 15 residues. V dropped 4 bases and J dropped 5 bases, with 16 bases sitting between them. Germline V gene sequence: CDR1 SGHRS, CDR2 YFSETQ. CDR3 sequence reads: CASSPAGRGDQPQHF. CDR3 nucleotide sequence: TGCGCCAGCAGCCCTGCGGGGAGGGGTGATCAGCCCCAGCATTTT.

This clone was recorded once. This sequence joins TRBV27 and TRBJ2-2; D ambiguous. Germline assignment: CDR1 MNHEY and CDR2 SMNVEV (reference sequence). V was shortened by 7 bases and J by 5 bases, with 8 bases between the two germline ends. The CDR3 covers 12 residues. The CDR3 spells CASMSVTGELFF. The DNA for the CDR3 is TGTGCCAGCATGTCGGTTACCGGGGAGCTGTTTTTT.

The rearrangement links TRBV4-1 to TRBJ2-5; 10 nucleotides match TRBD1. Near its end, the DNA agrees better with TRBJ2-7, so the J call may be wrong. The length of the CDR3 is 15 residues. Looked up from germline, CDR1 is MGHRA and CDR2 is YSYEKL. The CDR3 DNA sequence: TGCGCCAGCAGGCATAGCGGACAGGGGGCCTACGAGCAGTACTTC. Residues: CASRHSGQGAYEQYF.